Presented here are 21 T cell receptor beta chains from one specimen sequenced in a study of blood T cell repertoires in COVID-19. Clones were read by immunoSEQ multiplex PCR, and TCRdb kept only the in-frame ones, dropping some. The sample yields 210,000 or so clones, about 87% seen once. Sequencing input: peripheral blood. The receptors come from a man between 25 and 39 years old with COVID-19, enrolled during active disease.

This chain joins TRBV20-1 and TRBJ2-7; 8 nucleotides match TRBD1. Germline CDR1 is DFQATT and CDR2 is SNEGSKA (reference sequence). V lost 6 bases, J lost 5 bases, and 3 bases stayed unmatched. This CDR3 is 11 amino acids long. CDR3 region: CSAQGAHEQYF. DNA for the CDR3: TGCAGTGCCCAGGGGGCGCACGAGCAGTACTTC.

The chain is built from TRBV18 and TRBJ1-1, with D possibly matching TRBD1 (5 bases). V shed 2 bases and J shed 1 base, with 11 bases lying between them. CDR1 and CDR2 (germline): KGHSH, LQKENI. The CDR3 is made up of 15 amino acids. The DNA for the CDR3 is TGTGCCAGCTCACCAGTAGACGGGGGGAACACTGAAGCTTTCTTT. It is translated as CASSPVDGGNTEAFF.

This chain uses TRBV11-2 with TRBJ1-1; D call uncertain. CDR1 and CDR2 (germline): SGHAT, FQNNGV. The CDR3 length is 10 residues. The CDR3: CVVGETEAFF. The CDR3 DNA follows: TGTGTCGTCGGGGAGACTGAAGCTTTCTTT. Full variable domain (missing parts from reference TRBV11-2 and TRBJ1-1): EAGVAQSPRYKIIEKRQSVAFWCNPISGHATLYWYQQILGQGPKLLIQFQNNGVVDDSQLPKDRFSAERLKGVDSTLKIQPAKLEDSAVYLCVVGETEAFFGQGTRLTVV.

This rearrangement joins TRBV24-1 to TRBJ2-1, with 8 bases fitting TRBD1. Trimming at V came to 9 bases and at J to 6 bases, leaving 9 bases not matched to a gene. The germline CDR1 and CDR2 sequences are KGHDR and SFDVKD. The CDR3 has 14 residues. The CDR3 DNA reads TGTGCCACCTCCGGGACAGGATCTTTCAATGAGCAGTTCTTC. It codes for CATSGTGSFNEQFF.

This chain links TRBV19 with TRBJ1-2; perhaps TRBD1 as D (5 bases). CDR3 length: 14 residues. In germline, CDR1 is LNHDA, CDR2 SQIVND (reference sequence). The germline V and J ends were trimmed by 7 bases and 4 bases, with 16 bases remaining between them. CDR3 sequence (DNA): TGTGCCAGTACGGCCCTCGGGGGTGGCTATGGCTACACCTTC. It codes for CASTALGGGYGYTF.

The V and J genes are TRBV18 and TRBJ1-1; 12 bases are shared with TRBD1. Germline CDR1 is KGHSH and CDR2 is LQKENI. Trimming removed 6 bases from V and 4 bases from J; junction bases left unmatched: 6. The CDR3 is 15 amino acids. The CDR3 is CASSPGQGAFTEAFF. CDR3 nucleotides: TGTGCCAGCTCGCCGGGACAGGGGGCTTTCACTGAAGCTTTCTTT.

This rearrangement joins TRBV7-6 to TRBJ2-2; 7 nucleotides match TRBD1. V trimming: 6 bases; J trimming: 4 bases; junction bases outside the gene matches: 8. Germline CDR1 and CDR2: SGHVS and FNYEAQ. The CDR3 has 15 amino acids. The chain's CDR3 is CASRYTTGSTGELFF. The CDR3 DNA sequence: TGTGCCAGCAGATACACGACAGGGTCCACCGGGGAGCTGTTTTTT.

The rearrangement uses TRBV6-4 and TRBJ2-3; D gene ambiguous. The CDR3 is 13 residues long. The V gene's germline CDR1 is MRHNA and CDR2 SNTAGT. V was cut by 0 bases and J by 3 bases, with 4 bases left in between. The CDR3 here is CASSDSTTDTQYF. The CDR3 region has the DNA TGTGCCAGCAGTGACTCGACTACAGATACGCAGTATTTT.

The J gene is TRBJ1-2, the V gene TRBV3-1 (or the pseudogene TRBV3-2); 8 nucleotides match TRBD1. The germline CDR1 and CDR2 sequences are LGHDT and YNNKEL (reference sequence). The CDR3 has 13 amino acids. The junction had 1 base not matched to a gene; V was cut back by 1 base and J by 6 bases. The CDR3 bases are TGTGCCAGCAGCCAAGGGACAGGGCATGGCTACACCTTC. Amino acid sequence: CASSQGTGHGYTF.

The chain joins TRBV28 to TRBJ1-2; 8 bases agree with TRBD1. From germline, CDR1 is MDHEN and CDR2 SYDVKM. The CDR3 is made up of 16 amino acids. The V gene end was trimmed by 4 bases and the J gene end by 0 bases; junction bases not matched to a gene: 7. CDR3 DNA sequence: TGTGCCAGCAGTTCGGACAGGGAAGAGGCTAACTATGGCTACACCTTC. Translated, it gives CASSSDREEANYGYTF.

The chain employs TRBV13 and TRBJ1-4, with TRBD1 matching 10 bases. Germline V CDR1 and CDR2: PRHDT, FYEKMQ (reference sequence). This CDR3 spans 16 amino acids. V was clipped by 0 bases and J by 7 bases; unmatched bases: 5. The CDR3 DNA sequence: TGTGCCAGCAGCTTAGGCCTGGGACAGGGGAGTGAAAAACTGTTTTTT. Translation gives CASSLGLGQGSEKLFF.

This chain connects TRBV28 to TRBJ2-1; TRBD2 agrees at 14 bases. There are 17 residues in the CDR3. Trimming removed 7 bases from V and 7 bases from J; junction bases left unmatched: 12. The V gene's germline CDR1 is MDHEN and CDR2 SYDVKM. The chain's CDR3 is CASNVKETSGRVNEQFF. DNA for the CDR3: TGTGCCAGCAACGTGAAGGAGACTAGCGGGAGGGTGAATGAGCAGTTCTTC.

The V call is TRBV19, the J call TRBJ1-1, with D uncertain. V lost 7 bases and J lost 8, with 17 bases in between. In germline, CDR1 is LNHDA, CDR2 SQIVND (reference sequence). This CDR3 comprises 13 residues. For the CDR3, the DNA is TGTGCCAGTATAGCCGAGGCTCTGAGGGAAGCTTTCTTT. Encoded protein: CASIAEALREAFF.

The rearrangement links TRBV2 to TRBJ2-2, with TRBD2 identical over 7 bases. This CDR3 spans 15 amino acids. V lost 7 bases to trimming and J lost 4 bases; unmatched junction nucleotides: 9. Germline V gives CDR1 SNHLY, CDR2 FYNNEI. CDR3 protein: CASTEGGALTGELFF. Written as DNA, the CDR3 is TGTGCCAGCACCGAGGGAGGGGCCCTCACCGGGGAGCTGTTTTTT.

The chain is built from TRBV5-6 and TRBJ1-1, with 10 positions matching TRBD1. J was trimmed by 1 base and V by 2 bases; bases with no gene match: 8. The CDR3 totals 17 residues. CDR1 is SGHDT, CDR2 YYEEEE, per germline. CDR3 nucleotides: TGTGCCAGCAGCTTCCTTAGACAGGGGGCCTCGAACACTGAAGCTTTCTTT. It specifies CASSFLRQGASNTEAFF.

This sequence joins TRBV7-2 and TRBJ1-3; D call uncertain. V lost 2 bases, J lost 0 bases, and 8 bases lay in between. This CDR3 contains 15 residues. Germline lookup yields CDR1 SGHTA and CDR2 FQGNSA. The CDR3 DNA reads TGTGCCAGCAGCTTATTCGAGGGCTCTGGAAACACCATATATTTT. Its translation: CASSLFEGSGNTIYF.

V is TRBV24-1 and J is TRBJ1-2; tentative D call: TRBD1 (6 bases). The CDR3 has 13 amino acids. Germline V CDR1 and CDR2: KGHDR, SFDVKD. Trimming left V 4 bases short and J 3 bases short, with 8 bases between. CDR3 bases: TGTGCCACCAGTGAATCAGGGGACTATGGCTACACCTTC. This gives the protein CATSESGDYGYTF.

The chain carries TRBV7-9 and TRBJ1-2, with 9 bases identical to TRBD1. The J segment lost 8 bases and the V segment lost 5 bases, leaving 9 bases of the junction unmatched. The CDR3 is 14 amino acids. Germline CDR1 SEHNR, CDR2 FQNEAQ (reference sequence). CDR3 in DNA: TGTGCCAGCAGCCTACAGGGGGCAATCGAGGGCTACACCTTC. As protein: CASSLQGAIEGYTF.

The CDR3 spells CASSIGLNHRGTDTQYF. As DNA, the CDR3 is TGTGCCAGCAGCATTGGACTAAACCATAGGGGCACAGATACGCAGTATTTT. The V gene is TRBV7-9, the J gene TRBJ2-3; D is possibly TRBD2 (6 bases). V shed 5 bases and J shed 1 base, with 19 bases lying between them. The CDR3 is 17 residues long. Germline CDR1 SEHNR, CDR2 FQNEAQ (reference sequence).

This clone has more than one count but fewer than ten. The gene calls are TRBV19 and TRBJ1-5; weak D call: TRBD1 (6 bases). Trimming cost V 0 bases and J 6 bases, with 18 bases left between them. In germline, CDR1 is LNHDA, CDR2 SQIVND (reference sequence). The CDR3 is 17 residues long. The CDR3 region has the DNA TGTGCCAGTAGTATAGATAGGGCGGTGGGGGCTGGTCAGCCCCAGCATTTT. It codes for CASSIDRAVGAGQPQHF.

The chain carries TRBV7-2 and TRBJ2-7; 14 positions agree with TRBD2. This CDR3 spans 17 amino acids. V shed 1 base and J 2 bases; nucleotides not matched to a gene: 4. Per the germline V gene, CDR1 is SGHTA and CDR2 is FQGNSA. This CDR3 reads CASSLGEGLAGAYEQYF. DNA for the CDR3: TGTGCCAGCAGCTTAGGGGAGGGACTAGCGGGAGCCTACGAGCAGTACTTC.